This T cell receptor beta chain is drawn from a study of metastatic and nonmetastatic thyroid tumors. Turning to the study itself: The authors compared repertoires across blood and tumor or nodule tissue from malignant and benign thyroid patients.

The study, taken as a whole, reports: Patients with malignant thyroid tumors reportedly had significantly higher TCR beta diversity than those with benign nodules, in blood and tumor.

V dropped 6 bases and J dropped 5; count of bases not matched to a gene: 11. This CDR3 region has 15 residues. CDR1 MDHEN and CDR2 SYDVKM come from the germline V gene. Authors' analysis steps: Clinicopathological groups differed in CDR3, with these differences serving to build a distant-metastasis classifier for papillary thyroid cancer. TCRdb re-processed the PCR reads through MiXCR. The V and J calls and clone size come from TCRdb's table, not from the authors' own analysis. The table has roughly 13,000 clones, roughly 28% seen once. All patients were treatment-naive before thyroid surgery. Only a few counts were recorded for this clone. Its antigen is not known.

The V gene is TRBV28, the J gene TRBJ2-3; TRBD1 aligns across 7 bases. Material for sequencing was tumor tissue. The origin of this receptor is a female donor with papillary thyroid cancer or a benign thyroid nodule (not recorded which). Some clones in this sample may be carry-over from other donors' samples. CDR3: CASRRPGQSRDTQYF. The CDR3 nucleotides are TGTGCCAGCAGGAGACCGGGACAGTCCAGAGATACGCAGTATTTT.